This paragraph reports one T cell receptor beta chain. Its antigen remains unidentified. One base away there is no much larger clone; base qualities are not given. These data are taken from a study of technical replicates of blood from a handful of donors (dated by TCRdb to 2016 to 2017). The library was built by means of the immunoSEQ multiplex PCR assay. TCRdb retrieved this table from immuneACCESS and kept in-frame rearrangements only. Not all clones are present; in checked studies, unresolved V genes account for under half, and no reason is known for the remainder. The sample records under 100,000 clones, 80% to 90% of which are singletons. The leading ten clones occupy roughly 4.5% of the sample. From a lookup of the germline V gene, CDR1 and CDR2 are MRHNA and SNTAGT. The CDR3 starts with the cysteine, ends with the phenylalanine, and has 15 residues. CDR3 DNA only is kept here, 45 bases in frame from base 1. Ends trimmed: V by 3 bases, J by 8 bases; bases unmatched to a gene: 8.

This sequence was found in a human donor in good health. Some clones in this sample may be carry-over from other donors' samples. The rearrangement combines TRBV6-4 with TRBJ2-4, with 9 middle bases fitting TRBD2. The specimen sequenced was PBMCs. The DNA reads as follows: TGTGCCAGCAGTGAAACTGCGGGGGGGCCTTACATTCAGTACTTC. This codes for CASSETAGGPYIQYF.